This T cell receptor (beta chain) came from a study of cytomegalovirus exposure and HLA in healthy donors (dated by TCRdb to 2017 to 2019). Looking at the study overall: An earlier analysis of approximately 640 of the donors reported approximately 270 Gb of sequence data and roughly 100 million unique TCR beta sequences from 150 million to 200 million T cells. An early release covering roughly 580 HLA-typed donors comprised about 300 gigabases of sequencing data and roughly 85 million unique TCR sequences. Among some 400 genotyped donors of the cohort, an average of roughly 240,000 unique TCR beta nucleotide sequences were sequenced per donor, about a sixth of them non-productive. The study aimed to test whether signatures of past pathogen exposure could be identified by cataloging public T cell receptors. Of the roughly 400 genotyped donors, 65% to 90% were placed in the genetic ancestry cluster associated with self-reported Caucasian donors. Genome-wide SNP genotypes for about 65% of the roughly 670 donors were used in a later genetic analysis, which treated that subset as a discovery cohort. A handful of DR-DQ haplotypes were handled as single units for association and clustering because linkage in the cohort was strong. In addition to the first cohort of 650 to 800 subjects, a separate validation cohort of 120 different subjects was used. In the later analysis, no new phenotypic data were used to find candidate immune exposures; instead, reliance was placed on TCR beta sequences and their occurrence across donors. The number of donors typed differed by locus, with about 629-640 for A, B, C, DRB1 and DQB1, around 500 for DQA1, 600 to 610 for DPA1, and around 430 for DPB1. HLA typing included class I and class II loci at four-digit resolution. The study profiled the T cell repertoires of hundreds of subjects by immunosequencing and related them to cytomegalovirus serostatus. An earlier analysis of around 580 of the donors used high-throughput TCR beta sequencing to judge whether each TCR beta V gene segment behaved as functional or pseudogenic. To study patterns of TCR occurrence, a later analysis re-analyzed previously published TCR beta repertoires from 550 to 800 donors and added high-resolution HLA genotyping. High-throughput TCR immunosequencing, statistical association of individual TCRs with disease status, and machine learning were combined to predict cytomegalovirus infection status. All discovery cohort repertoires had been generated on a single sequencing platform. Donor age, sex, ethnicity and CMV serostatus were collected together with the repertoire data. The research as a whole found: Cytomegalovirus status was reported to be diagnosed by the classifier with high specificity and sensitivity in both the original and validation cohorts. Sequencing depth was assumed to be roughly uniform across donors in the presence/absence analyses, though that assumption may not hold. In the study, roughly 160 TCR beta chains were listed as associated with cytomegalovirus. For the cohort, immune exposure information was limited to CMV serostatus. Several of the top co-occurrence clusters appeared to be linked to parvovirus B19, influenza, CMV and Epstein-Barr virus, according to a later analysis. A further reported finding was that TCR beta sequences accurately predicted the HLA-A and HLA-B alleles for most subjects in the first cohort. A cluster of highly shared sequence variants was judged likely to represent a technical artifact of the sequencing pipeline. Because HLA typing was missing for some donors at each locus, association tests included only the typed subset. While some public TCRs were present in many individuals, most TCR sequences turned up only very rarely across donors. Compared with equally common non-associated chains, HLA-associated TCR beta chains in a later analysis were more clonally expanded and had lower generation probabilities. Because counts were too low, more than 15 rarely observed V segments, including chromosome 9 orphons, were excluded from the earlier analysis of 587 of the donors. In a later analysis, TCR association rates were found to vary across HLA loci, with the most associated TCRs seen for DRB1 alleles and the fewest for HLA-C alleles. The cohort was sequenced for TCR beta chains only, and without alpha or paired-chain data the features that could be detected were limited. In vitro tests confirmed that three of the cytomegalovirus-associated TCR beta chains recognize cytomegalovirus antigens. In a later genetic analysis, a missense DCLRE1C variant was associated with V-gene and J-gene trimming of TCR beta chains, and the association was replicated in an independent cohort. In an earlier analysis of 587 of the donors, most TCR beta V segments appeared in productive rearrangements about 90% or about 30% of the time, broadly matching IMGT annotations. The authors suggested that the approach could potentially be extended to other disease states and immunological phenotypes. Most CMV-associated TCR beta chains appeared to be HLA-restricted in a later analysis, and the HLA associations seemed to be driven largely by CMV exposure. Compared with the roughly 600-donor mean, donors in an Asian-associated ancestry cluster had fewer N-insertions in productive TCRs, according to a later genetic analysis. The 87-base-pair reads could not distinguish some IMGT-functional V segments, including TRBV6-2 and TRBV6-3, so those segments were excluded. Correlated functional status among segregating V segments might be attributable to linkage disequilibrium, but an unknown experimental factor could not be ruled out. In a later analysis, 15,000 to 20,000 TCR beta sequences were associated with specific HLA alleles at a false discovery rate of 0.05. Assigning TCR associations to individual alleles was difficult when HLA alleles, especially DR and DQ, strongly co-occurred.

Library preparation was by the immunoSEQ multiplex PCR assay. A mixture of 60 forward primers for TCR Vbeta segments and 13 reverse primers for TCR Jbeta segments was used in the multiplex PCR. The CDR3 region of rearranged TCR beta genes was amplified from genomic DNA with a multiplex PCR assay. Amplified TCR beta libraries were sequenced as 87-base-pair reads on the Illumina HiSeq System. Under the source paper's analysis protocol: In a later analysis, tens of millions of unique TCR beta chains were counted across the 666 repertoires, and around 10 million of these chains were shared by at least two donors. Raw reads were error-corrected and collapsed into unique sequences by a nearest-neighbor algorithm in which closely related sequences were merged to remove PCR and sequencing errors. To assign V, D and J gene segments, CDR3 sequences were aligned to IMGT reference sequences. Each retained sequence needed at least a six-nucleotide match to both a V gene segment and a J gene segment. A rearrangement counted as productive if the CDR3 had no stop codons and remained in frame with V and J, and every other rearrangement counted as non-productive. Following IMGT convention, CDR3 was defined as the stretch from the second conserved V-encoded cysteine to the conserved J-encoded phenylalanine. The earlier analysis of about 500 of the donors excluded sequences that lacked an unambiguous match to a single V gene segment. In an earlier analysis of 587 of the donors, V segments were called functional above 56.7% productive rearrangements and were called segregating when the between-donor standard deviation exceeded 5%. A statistical classification framework was built for diagnosing cytomegalovirus status from the catalog of TCR beta chain sequences. A later analysis assigned V and J genes by comparing TCR nucleotide sequences with IMGT/GENE-DB human TR gene sequences. Using the TCRdist pipeline, a later analysis assigned CDR3 sequences along with most-parsimonious VDJ recombination scenarios. A later analysis defined each TCR beta chain by its CDR3 amino acid sequence plus V-gene family, and excluded reads lacking a unique V-gene family. As a way to deal with suspected cross-contamination and a sequencing artifact, a later analysis dropped 450 to 700 nucleotide sequences that were highly shared and had low generation probability. For each public chain, a later analysis derived a clonal expansion index from normalized ranks of inferred template counts within each repertoire. Generation probabilities in a later analysis came from a VDJ recombination model fitted to out-of-frame rearrangements, and those results were checked against IGoR. In a later analysis, hypergeometric tests were used to score TCR-TCR, TCR-HLA and TCR-CMV co-occurrence, with a repertoire-size bias correction applied to TCR pairs. A later analysis estimated false discovery rates by permuting HLA or CMV assignments 20 times. In a later analysis, co-occurring TCRs were grouped using DBSCAN, with TCRdist sequence similarity added in when clustering inside HLA-allele-positive subsets. For co-occurrence clustering, repertoires with fewer than 30,000 or more than 120,000 public chains were excluded, along with five or six repertoires with anomalous nucleotide sharing. The table comes from immuneACCESS by way of TCRdb, which keeps in-frame sequences with V and J called. Part of the clones is missing from these tables; in studies checked, under half for an unresolved V gene and the rest for unknown reasons. That table furnishes V, J and clone size, whereas the DNA furnished D and trimming. The sample table holds around 99,000 clones, of which about 80% were seen once. The ten largest clones take up approximately 2.4% of the sample.

The germline V gene gives CDR1 as KGHSH and CDR2 as LQKENI. Trimmed from V: 3 bases; trimmed from J: 8 bases; junction bases lacking a gene match: 5. The CDR3 covers 14 residues, taking in both the cysteine and the phenylalanine. Left in the record is the CDR3 DNA by itself, 42 bases read in frame from the first base. The cohort was made up of approximately 670 healthy bone marrow donors. Cohort members were all nominally healthy when sampled, although unrecorded immune exposures were likely present. The donor was CMV seropositive and belonged to the group of about 290 seropositive cohort members. A peripheral blood sample was provided by each donor, and peripheral blood mononuclear cells were used for TCR beta sequencing. Genomic DNA extraction from the blood cell samples was performed with the Qiagen DNeasy Blood Extraction Kit. To note about this clone: The antigen it recognizes is unknown. Base qualities are not at hand, and no much larger clone is one base apart.

The source is a man aged 30-40 years in good health and CMV-seropositive. The chain joins TRBV18 to TRBJ1-5; 9 bases in the junction line up with TRBD1. Sequencing was performed on PBMCs. The bases are TGTGCCAGCTCACCGGGACAGGGAAGGGAGCCCCAGCATTTT. This translates into CASSPGQGREPQHF.